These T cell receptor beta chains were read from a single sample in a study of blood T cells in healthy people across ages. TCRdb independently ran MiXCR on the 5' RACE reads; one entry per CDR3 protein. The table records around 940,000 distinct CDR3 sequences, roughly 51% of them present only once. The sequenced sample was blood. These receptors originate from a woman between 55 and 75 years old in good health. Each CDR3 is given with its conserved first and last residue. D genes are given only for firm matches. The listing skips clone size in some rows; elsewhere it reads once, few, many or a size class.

DNA: TGTGCCAGCAGACCGTCTGGCGTCCACGAGCAGTACTTC; CDR3: CASRPSGVHEQYF; size: NA; V: TRBV6-5; D: NA; J: TRBJ2-7
DNA: TGCGCCAGCAGCTTGGTCAGTGATACGCAGTATTTT; CDR3: CASSLVSDTQYF; size: many; V: TRBV5-1; D: NA; J: TRBJ2-3
DNA: TGTGCCAGCAGCTTAACCGGGACAGGGACCCAGCCCCAGCATTTT; CDR3: CASSLTGTGTQPQHF; size: NA; V: TRBV5-5; D: TRBD1; J: TRBJ1-5
DNA: TGTGCCAGCACCCCGTCATATGAGCAGTTCTTC; CDR3: CASTPSYEQFF; size: few; V: TRBV12-3/TRBV12-4; D: NA; J: TRBJ2-1
DNA: TGTGCCAGCAGAAACGGGGGACAAGAGACCCAGTACTTC; CDR3: CASRNGGQETQYF; size: NA; V: TRBV7-9; D: NA; J: TRBJ2-5
DNA: TGTGCCAGCAGTGGGGGTACGGGGGAAAGGGAGCAGTACTTC; CDR3: CASSGGTGEREQYF; size: few; V: TRBV2; D: NA; J: TRBJ2-4
DNA: TGTGCCAGCAGCCGTGGGGGGACAGTAGGTGAGCAGTTCTTC; CDR3: CASSRGGTVGEQFF; size: NA; V: TRBV11-2; D: NA; J: TRBJ2-1
DNA: TGTGCCAGCAGCCAAGCGGGTGCGGGCACCGGGGAGCTGTTTTTT; CDR3: CASSQAGAGTGELFF; size: NA; V: TRBV3-1; D: NA; J: TRBJ2-2
DNA: TGTGCCAGCAGTCCCCGTTTCCTCTACGAGCAGTACTTC; CDR3: CASSPRFLYEQYF; size: NA; V: TRBV2; D: NA; J: TRBJ2-7
DNA: TGTGCCAGCAAAAGTTCACGGGGTTCTAGCGAGCAGTACTTC; CDR3: CASKSSRGSSEQYF; size: NA; V: TRBV7-2; D: NA; J: TRBJ2-7
DNA: TGTGCCAGCAGCTTAGTCCAAACCGGGGAGCTGTTTTTT; CDR3: CASSLVQTGELFF; size: NA; V: TRBV7-2; D: NA; J: TRBJ2-2